The 13 T cell receptor beta chains below all came from one sample that was sequenced in a study of blood T cell repertoires in COVID-19. Measured with immunoSEQ multiplex PCR; TCRdb has only the in-frame clones, and not every one. Of roughly 160,000 clones in the sample, around nine tenths were seen once. The sample taken for sequencing was peripheral blood. These receptors all come from a man aged 50 to 59 with acute or convalescent COVID-19.

The CDR3: CASSQEGRQGRIQYF. CDR3 nucleotides: TGTGCCAGCAGCCAAGAGGGTCGACAGGGCCGCATTCAGTACTTC. This rearrangement joins TRBV14 to TRBJ2-4; 7 nucleotides agree with TRBD1. V lost 0 bases and J lost 9; bases outside the gene matches: 8. From germline, CDR1 is SGHDN and CDR2 FVKESK. CDR3 length equals 15 residues.

The V call is TRBV24-1, the J call TRBJ2-2, with 9 bases identical to TRBD1. The V and J ends lost 6 bases and 2 bases, in that order; junction bases with no gene match: 9. The CDR3 spans 17 residues. From germline, CDR1 is KGHDR and CDR2 SFDVKD. CDR3: CATSLTGGFRNTGELFF. The CDR3 coding sequence is TGTGCCACCAGTTTGACAGGGGGATTTCGTAACACCGGGGAGCTGTTTTTT.

The V and J genes are TRBV9 and TRBJ1-2; D may be TRBD1 (6 bases). The germline V gene has CDR1 SGDLS and CDR2 YYNGEE. Trimming shortened V by 2 bases and J by 8 bases, and 13 bases separated the two germline ends. This CDR3 has 13 amino acids. In DNA form, the CDR3 reads TGTGCCAGCAGCGTCACAGGGAAAGGCGGCTACACCTTC. Encoded protein: CASSVTGKGGYTF.

The V and J genes are TRBV9 and TRBJ2-2; D possibly corresponds to TRBD1 (6 bases). The CDR3 runs 14 residues. Per germline, CDR1 SGDLS and CDR2 YYNGEE. V dropped 8 bases and J dropped 4 bases, with 15 bases sitting between them. CDR3 residues: CASSTGSGTGELFF. The CDR3 DNA follows: TGTGCCAGTTCGACAGGTAGTGGCACCGGGGAGCTGTTTTTT.

V usage is TRBV30 and J usage is TRBJ1-1; 8 nucleotides align to TRBD1. After removal of 2 bases from V and 6 bases from J, the junction contained 8 bases not matched to a gene. Germline assignment: CDR1 GTSNPN and CDR2 SVGIG (reference sequence). The CDR3 runs to 14 residues. The CDR3 protein is CAWSIWTGRPEAFF. The CDR3 DNA follows: TGTGCCTGGAGTATATGGACAGGGCGACCTGAAGCTTTCTTT.

The chain carries TRBV7-6 and TRBJ1-4; D gene ambiguous. CDR1 and CDR2 (germline): SGHVS, FNYEAQ. The CDR3 has 13 residues. Trimming cost V 6 bases and J 5 bases, with 10 bases left between them. The CDR3 region has the DNA TGTGCCAGCAGTCGCGGGAGAAATGAAAAACTGTTTTTT. Translation gives CASSRGRNEKLFF.

The CDR3 sequence: CASSKRIIGGAGEQFF. As DNA, the CDR3 is TGCGCCAGCAGCAAACGAATAATAGGGGGGGCGGGTGAGCAGTTCTTC. The chain links TRBV4-1 to TRBJ2-1; possible D gene TRBD2, 7 bases. The length of the CDR3 is 16 residues. Trimming shortened V by 5 bases and J by 9 bases, and 23 bases separated the two germline ends. CDR1 MGHRA and CDR2 YSYEKL come from the germline V gene.

This clone occurred once. The chain couples TRBV2 to TRBJ1-1; D call uncertain. Germline V gene sequence: CDR1 SNHLY, CDR2 FYNNEI. This CDR3 is built from 14 residues. The CDR3 nucleotides read TGTGCGACACACCTAGCGCGGGAGAACACTGAAGCTTTCTTT. This codes for CATHLARENTEAFF.

J is TRBJ2-3 and V is TRBV5-1, with 13 bases lining up with TRBD2. The CDR3 is 15 amino acids. The V and J ends lost 2 bases and 8 bases, in that order; junction bases with no gene match: 5. Germline lookup yields CDR1 SGHRS and CDR2 YFSETQ. CDR3 DNA: TGCGCCAGCAGCTTAACTAGCGGGGGGGCGAGTACGCAGTATTTT. Translating it yields CASSLTSGGASTQYF. Combining the CDR3 with reference TRBV5-1 and TRBJ2-3 gives the whole variable domain KAGVTQTPRYLIKTRGQQVTLSCSPISGHRSVSWYQQTPGQGLQFLFEYFSETQRNKGNFPGRFSGRQFSNSRSEMNVSTLELGDSALYLCASSLTSGGASTQYFGPGTRLTVL.

The V gene is TRBV4-1, the J gene TRBJ1-6, with D tentatively TRBD1 (6 bases). The CDR3 sequence is 16 residues long. Germline assignment: CDR1 MGHRA and CDR2 YSYEKL. Trimming left V 0 bases short and J 4 bases short, with 10 bases between. The CDR3: CASSQEPGAYNSPLHF. CDR3 in DNA: TGCGCCAGCAGCCAAGAACCAGGGGCATATAATTCACCCCTCCACTTT.

The V and J genes are TRBV9 and TRBJ1-1, with 11 bases identical to TRBD1. The V and J ends lost 4 bases and 5 bases, in that order; junction bases with no gene match: 10. CDR1 and CDR2 from the germline V gene are SGDLS and YYNGEE. The CDR3 has 16 amino acids. Here the CDR3 DNA reads TGTGCCAGCAGCCCCCGGACAGGGGGCGCTCGGACTGAAGCTTTCTTT. Amino acids: CASSPRTGGARTEAFF.

The chain has TRBV7-2 and TRBJ2-1; possible D gene TRBD2, 6 bases. Per the germline V gene, CDR1 is SGHTA and CDR2 is FQGNSA. V dropped 0 bases and J dropped 2 bases, with 11 bases sitting between them. The CDR3 contains 16 residues. The CDR3: CASSLASASAYNEQFF. CDR3 DNA sequence: TGTGCCAGCAGCTTAGCATCGGCTAGCGCCTACAATGAGCAGTTCTTC.

The genes are TRBV5-1 and TRBJ2-1; TRBD1 matches 8 bases. This CDR3 is built from 20 residues. With 0 bases clipped from V and 0 bases from J, the junction kept 14 bases outside the gene matches. CDR1 is SGHRS, CDR2 YFSETQ, per germline. The CDR3 sequence: CASSLGRTGYYGDSYNEQFF. The CDR3 bases are TGCGCCAGCAGCTTGGGGAGGACAGGGTATTACGGCGACTCCTACAATGAGCAGTTCTTC.